The 10 T cell receptor beta chains below come from one sample, sequenced in a study of blood T cell repertoires in COVID-19. Sequencing used immunoSEQ multiplex PCR; TCRdb keeps in-frame clones, though not all of them. Of some 400,000 clones in the sample, around 87% were seen once. Source material: PBMCs or T cells enriched from blood (not recorded which). These receptors all come from a young man who had recovered from COVID-19.

The chain joins TRBV15 to TRBJ2-2, with TRBD2 matching over 12 bases. The V and J ends lost 1 base and 6 bases, in that order; junction bases with no gene match: 6. Germline CDR1 is LNHNV and CDR2 is YYDKDF (reference sequence). CDR3 length equals 17 residues. CDR3 sequence: CATSRGTGTSGPGELFF. The CDR3 DNA reads TGTGCCACCAGCAGAGGTACCGGGACTAGCGGGCCCGGGGAGCTGTTTTTT.

The genes are TRBV6-5 and TRBJ1-5, with D uncertain. Trimming removed 0 bases from V and 2 bases from J, with 8 bases in between. Germline CDR1 and CDR2: MNHEY and SVGAGI. The CDR3 is made up of 15 amino acids. The CDR3: CASSYSKGGNQPQHF. The CDR3 nucleotides read TGTGCCAGCAGTTACTCAAAAGGAGGCAATCAGCCCCAGCATTTT.

The V gene is TRBV10-3, the J gene TRBJ1-2; TRBD1 might be the D (6 bases). This CDR3 contains 14 residues. Germline V gene lookup returns CDR1 ENHRY and CDR2 SYGVKD. V was trimmed by 5 bases and J by 8 bases, leaving 18 bases between them. The CDR3 DNA sequence: TGTGCCATCAGTCCTGGCCGGGACCAGGGGGGCTACACCTTC. It specifies CAISPGRDQGGYTF.

V gene TRBV9 combines with J gene TRBJ1-2, with D perhaps TRBD1 (6 bases). Per the germline V gene, CDR1 is SGDLS and CDR2 is YYNGEE. Trimming took 4 bases from V and 4 from J, leaving 11 bases between them. There are 13 residues in the CDR3. The CDR3: CASSTSDSYGYTF. The CDR3 region has the DNA TGTGCCAGCAGCACCTCGGACAGCTATGGCTACACCTTC.

V gene TRBV2 combines with J gene TRBJ1-1, with 9 bases that match TRBD1. Per the germline V gene, CDR1 is SNHLY and CDR2 is FYNNEI. The V gene end was trimmed by 6 bases and the J gene end by 10 bases; junction bases not matched to a gene: 12. The CDR3 has 14 amino acids. The CDR3 region is CASRGFLTGGTAFF. For the CDR3, the DNA is TGTGCCAGCAGGGGATTCCTAACAGGGGGCACAGCTTTCTTT.

The rearrangement uses TRBV6-2 or TRBV6-3 and TRBJ2-2; D may be TRBD2 (6 bases). The CDR3 extends over 16 amino acids. Per the germline V gene, CDR1 is MNHEY and CDR2 is SVGEGT. Trimming took 2 bases from V and 4 from J, leaving 14 bases between them. This chain's CDR3 is CASSYGRLGVTGELFF. Written as DNA, the CDR3 is TGTGCCAGCAGTTACGGTCGACTAGGAGTCACCGGGGAGCTGTTTTTT.

CDR3 coding DNA: TGTGCCAGTAGTGCCCAAAGGCTCCGGGACATTAGCAATCAGCCCCAGCATTTT. Its protein is CASSAQRLRDISNQPQHF. V usage is TRBV19 and J usage is TRBJ1-5, with D perhaps matching TRBD1 (6 bases). The CDR3 is 18 residues long. Deletions cut 5 bases from V and 0 bases from J, with 20 bases between. Germline CDR1 LNHDA, CDR2 SQIVND (reference sequence).

The rearrangement joins TRBV19 to TRBJ1-1, with 7 positions matching TRBD1. Per germline, CDR1 LNHDA and CDR2 SQIVND (reference sequence). CDR3 size: 14 residues. Trimming removed 7 bases from V and 3 bases from J; junction bases left unmatched: 8. This CDR3 is CASIDRAGDTEAFF. Written as DNA, the CDR3 is TGTGCCAGTATCGACAGGGCTGGGGACACTGAAGCTTTCTTT.

In this sample, this clone turned up once. This sequence joins TRBV15 and TRBJ1-4; 7 bases align to TRBD1. Germline V lookup: CDR1 LNHNV, CDR2 YYDKDF (reference sequence). The CDR3 has 14 residues. Trimming cost V 4 bases and J 7 bases; bases outside gene matches: 6. The CDR3 protein is CATSTNRGSEKLFF. CDR3 coding DNA: TGTGCCACCAGCACAAACAGGGGCAGTGAAAAACTGTTTTTT.

This chain links TRBV18 with TRBJ2-7; D is possibly TRBD1 (5 bases). The CDR3 spans 13 residues. In germline, CDR1 is KGHSH, CDR2 LQKENI. V lost 3 bases and J 3 bases, leaving 9 bases between the germline ends. The CDR3 loop is CASSPDTFYEQYF. CDR3 bases: TGTGCCAGCTCACCGGACACATTCTACGAGCAGTACTTC.